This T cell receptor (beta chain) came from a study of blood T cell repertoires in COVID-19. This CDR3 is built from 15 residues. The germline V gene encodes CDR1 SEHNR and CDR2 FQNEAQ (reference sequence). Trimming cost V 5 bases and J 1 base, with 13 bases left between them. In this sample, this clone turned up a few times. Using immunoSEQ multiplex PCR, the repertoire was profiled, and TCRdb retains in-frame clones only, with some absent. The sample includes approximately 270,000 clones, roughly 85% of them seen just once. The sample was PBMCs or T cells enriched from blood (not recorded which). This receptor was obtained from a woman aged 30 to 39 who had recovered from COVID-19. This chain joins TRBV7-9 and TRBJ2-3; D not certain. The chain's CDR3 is CASSPGQMGTDTQYF. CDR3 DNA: TGTGCCAGCAGCCCAGGTCAGATGGGCACAGATACGCAGTATTTT.